One and the same sample provided the 23 T cell receptor beta chains below, sequenced in a study. Via MiXCR, TCRdb re-called the RT-PCR reads, giving one row per CDR3 protein. The sample has around 700,000 distinct CDR3 sequences; more than 13% are singletons. Sequences were obtained from memory CD4+ T cells from blood. All receptors come from a female donor in good health, serving as a healthy control.

This clonotype was observed a handful of times. V gene TRBV6-2 or TRBV6-3 combines with J gene TRBJ2-4; 13 nucleotides align to TRBD2. The CDR3 consists of 15 residues. Germline V gene lookup returns CDR1 MNHEY and CDR2 SVGEGT. Trimming took 6 bases from V and 11 from J; bases not matched to a gene: 10. The CDR3 reads CASSQLAGGVGFQYF. The CDR3 DNA sequence: TGTGCCAGCAGCCAACTAGCGGGAGGGGTGGGGTTTCAGTACTTC.

This chain connects TRBV20-1 to TRBJ1-3; unclear D gene. The CDR3 is made up of 13 amino acids. Per the germline V gene, CDR1 is DFQATT and CDR2 is SNEGSKA (reference sequence). Trimming took off 7 bases at V and 0 bases at J, with 10 bases between the two ends. DNA for the CDR3: TGCAGTGTAGACGGTATCTCTGGAAACACCATATATTTT. It specifies CSVDGISGNTIYF.

Worth noting for this clonotype: A much larger clone sits a single nucleotide away, making a read error possible. The chain recombines TRBV7-8 with TRBJ2-3; perhaps TRBD2 as D (5 bases). The CDR3 is 13 amino acids. Germline CDR1 reads SGHVS; CDR2 reads FQNEAQ. V was shortened by 1 base and J by 6 bases, with 8 bases between the two germline ends. The CDR3, as DNA: TGTGCCAGCAGCTTAGATTTAGCGGATACGCAGTATTTT. Translating gives CASSLDLADTQYF.

In this sample, this clonotype turned up many times. CDR3 region: CSAWDSNQPQHF. The CDR3 DNA reads TGCAGTGCTTGGGACAGCAATCAGCCCCAGCATTTT. The V and J genes are TRBV20-1 and TRBJ1-5; tentative D call: TRBD1 (5 bases). Germline V CDR1 and CDR2: DFQATT, SNEGSKA (reference sequence). The CDR3 contains 12 residues. The germline V and J ends were trimmed by 5 bases and 1 base, with 6 bases remaining between them.

This clonotype was detected many times. The chain combines TRBV7-2 with TRBJ2-1, with D perhaps TRBD2 (6 bases). The CDR3 has 13 residues. Germline V gene sequence: CDR1 SGHTA, CDR2 FQGNSA. V gave up 5 bases and J gave up 12 bases, with 17 bases separating them. The CDR3 protein is CASSNIGGLGQFF. Here the CDR3 DNA reads TGTGCCAGCAGCAACATCGGGGGTTTAGGGCAGTTCTTC.

The gene calls are TRBV5-5 and TRBJ1-4; D uncertain. The CDR3 runs 12 residues. V was trimmed by 2 bases and J by 8 bases, leaving 7 bases between them. Germline CDR1 is SGHKS and CDR2 is YYEKEE (reference sequence). The chain's CDR3 is CASSFVSEKLFF. The CDR3 DNA sequence: TGTGCCAGCAGCTTTGTCAGCGAAAAACTGTTTTTT.

The chain is built from TRBV7-9 and TRBJ2-3; TRBD1 matches at 9 bases. V lost 4 bases to trimming and J lost 2 bases; unmatched junction nucleotides: 4. Germline CDR1 SEHNR, CDR2 FQNEAQ (reference sequence). The CDR3 has 15 residues. Here the CDR3 DNA reads TGTGCCAGCAGCTGGACAGGGGAAGTCACAGATACGCAGTATTTT. It translates to CASSWTGEVTDTQYF. The variable domain in full, with the rest retrieved from reference TRBV7-9 and TRBJ2-3, is DTGVSQNPRHKITKRGQNVTFRCDPISEHNRLYWYRQTLGQGPEFLTYFQNEAQLEKSRLLSDRFSAERPKGSFSTLEIQRTEQGDSAMYLCASSWTGEVTDTQYFGPGTRLTVL.

The chain uses TRBV28 and TRBJ2-5; tentative D call: TRBD1 (6 bases). The CDR3 length is 13 residues. Germline lookup yields CDR1 MDHEN and CDR2 SYDVKM. The ends were cut back, 4 bases at V and 5 bases at J, with 11 bases in the middle. Written as DNA, the CDR3 is TGTGCCAGCAGTTATAAGGGGGTGGAGACCCAGTACTTC. It codes for CASSYKGVETQYF.

This clonotype was seen more than once but under ten times. V and J are TRBV6-6 and TRBJ2-7, with unresolved D. V was pared by 8 bases and J by 5 bases, with 16 bases between. This CDR3 spans 13 amino acids. Germline V gives CDR1 MNHNY, CDR2 SVGAGI (reference sequence). The CDR3: CASSEDPLHEQYF. CDR3 nucleotide sequence: TGTGCCAGCTCAGAGGACCCTCTCCACGAGCAGTACTTC.

For the CDR3, the DNA is TGTGCCAGCAGCTTGCGGACAGGGCCCCACGAGCAGTACTTC. Its protein product is CASSLRTGPHEQYF. V gene TRBV7-2 combines with J gene TRBJ2-7; 8 nucleotides line up with TRBD1. CDR3 length equals 14 residues. Germline CDR1 and CDR2: SGHTA and FQGNSA. With V trimmed by 3 bases and J by 5 bases, 6 bases remained unmatched. The full variable domain, in which reference TRBV7-2 and TRBJ2-7 provide the parts outside the CDR3, is GAGVSQSPSNKVTEKGKDVELRCDPISGHTALYWYRQSLGQGLEFLIYFQGNSAPDKSGLPSDRFSAERTGGSVSTLTIQRTQQEDSAVYLCASSLRTGPHEQYFGPGTRLTVT.

V usage is TRBV25-1 and J usage is TRBJ1-1, with D perhaps TRBD1 (5 bases). Trimming took off 3 bases at V and 1 base at J, with 18 bases between the two ends. The length of the CDR3 is 17 residues. Per germline, CDR1 MGHDK and CDR2 SYGVNS. The CDR3 loop is CASSDRYRGPQNTEAFF. The CDR3 DNA reads as TGTGCCAGCAGTGACCGCTACCGGGGACCCCAGAACACTGAAGCTTTCTTT.

V is TRBV21-1 and J is TRBJ2-7. TRBV21-1 is a listed pseudogene. The CDR3 contains 15 residues. DNA for the CDR3: TGTGCCAGCAGCAAGTCACAGACCCTCTCCTACGAGCAGTACTTC. Translating gives CASSKSQTLSYEQYF.

The rearrangement uses TRBV3-1 and TRBJ2-1; D perhaps matches TRBD2 (6 bases). This CDR3 is built from 15 residues. Germline-derived CDR1 and CDR2 are LGHDT and YNNKEL (reference sequence). The V end lost 0 bases, the J end lost 5 bases, and 11 bases lay between the germline ends. CDR3 bases: TGTGCCAGCAGCCAAGAGTGGGGGACTCACAATGAGCAGTTCTTC. Its translation: CASSQEWGTHNEQFF.

This clonotype was seen at least ten times. The J gene is TRBJ2-2, the V gene TRBV7-2; TRBD1 matches 8 bases. The germline CDR1 and CDR2 sequences are SGHTA and FQGNSA. V gave up 5 bases and J gave up 0 bases; unmatched junction bases: 2. The CDR3 has 15 residues. In nucleotides, the CDR3 is TGTGCCAGCAGCACGGACAGGGCGAACACCGGGGAGCTGTTTTTT. Translating gives CASSTDRANTGELFF. The full variable domain, its missing parts supplied by reference TRBV7-2 and TRBJ2-2, is GAGVSQSPSNKVTEKGKDVELRCDPISGHTALYWYRQSLGQGLEFLIYFQGNSAPDKSGLPSDRFSAERTGGSVSTLTIQRTQQEDSAVYLCASSTDRANTGELFFGEGSRLTVL.

The chain couples TRBV27 to TRBJ1-1; D gene unclear. CDR1 and CDR2 from the germline V gene are MNHEY and SMNVEV (reference sequence). With 5 bases removed from V and 0 bases from J, the gap between germline ends came to 19 bases. There are 17 residues in the CDR3. CDR3 DNA: TGTGCCAGCAGTCCCTTATTCGAGACGGTTATGAACACTGAAGCTTTCTTT. This codes for CASSPLFETVMNTEAFF.

In DNA, the CDR3 is TGTGCCACCGATGGGTCCACGGGGCAGTACTTC. This sequence encodes CATDGSTGQYF. This chain uses TRBV6-2 or TRBV6-3 with TRBJ2-7; D is undetermined. CDR1 and CDR2 (germline): MNHEY, SVGEGT. V was trimmed by 10 bases and J by 9 bases, leaving 16 bases between them. This CDR3 comprises 11 residues.

The J gene is TRBJ2-1, the V gene TRBV20-1; TRBD2 agrees at 8 bases. The CDR3 has 15 residues. The V gene end was trimmed by 7 bases and the J gene end by 7 bases; junction bases not matched to a gene: 15. The germline CDR1 and CDR2 sequences are DFQATT and SNEGSKA (reference sequence). CDR3 sequence: CSGGDGGRLVNEQFF. The CDR3 bases are TGCAGTGGAGGGGACGGCGGGAGGTTGGTGAATGAGCAGTTCTTC.

This clonotype was observed many times. The rearrangement links TRBV5-1 to TRBJ2-2; D is ambiguous. The germline gives CDR1 SGHRS, CDR2 YFSETQ. This CDR3 region has 13 residues. With 5 bases removed from V and 6 bases from J, the gap between germline ends came to 11 bases. The CDR3 reads CASREVGAGELFF. CDR3 DNA: TGCGCCAGCAGGGAAGTTGGCGCCGGGGAGCTGTTTTTT.

Only one count was recorded for this clonotype. The chain has TRBV28 and TRBJ2-7, with a possible D match to TRBD1 (6 bases). The CDR3 has 14 amino acids. CDR1 MDHEN and CDR2 SYDVKM come from the germline V gene. The V and J ends lost 5 bases and 0 bases respectively, with 11 bases between them. The CDR3 is CASSNGQSSYEQYF. Here the CDR3 DNA reads TGTGCCAGCAGTAACGGACAGTCCTCCTACGAGCAGTACTTC.

This clonotype was observed at least ten times. V and J are TRBV29-1 and TRBJ2-3; D might be TRBD2 (5 bases). CDR1 and CDR2 (germline): SQVTM, ANQGSEA. CDR3 length: 11 amino acids. V was clipped by 4 bases and J by 6 bases, with 8 bases between them. This chain's CDR3 is CSVVRGDTQYF. The CDR3 nucleotides are TGCAGCGTTGTGCGCGGGGATACGCAGTATTTT.

The chain couples TRBV2 to TRBJ1-4, with a possible D match to TRBD1 (6 bases). Germline CDR1 SNHLY, CDR2 FYNNEI. V dropped 3 bases and J dropped 0 bases, with 8 bases sitting between them. The CDR3 is 15 residues long. This CDR3 reads CASSDGGATNEKLFF. The CDR3 DNA sequence: TGTGCCAGCAGTGACGGGGGCGCAACTAATGAAAAACTGTTTTTT.

This clonotype has at least ten counts. The chain couples TRBV7-9 to TRBJ2-2; possibly TRBD1 for D (5 bases). The CDR3 covers 16 residues. CDR1 SEHNR and CDR2 FQNEAQ come from the germline V gene (reference sequence). V lost 1 base and J lost 0, with 9 bases in between. The CDR3 region is CASSLDAGSNTGELFF. The CDR3, as DNA: TGTGCCAGCAGCTTAGATGCAGGGTCGAACACCGGGGAGCTGTTTTTT. The full variable domain, completed using reference TRBV7-9 and TRBJ2-2, is DTGVSQNPRHKITKRGQNVTFRCDPISEHNRLYWYRQTLGQGPEFLTYFQNEAQLEKSRLLSDRFSAERPKGSFSTLEIQRTEQGDSAMYLCASSLDAGSNTGELFFGEGSRLTVL.

Many counts were recorded for this clonotype. This sequence joins TRBV20-1 and TRBJ2-1; 8 bases are shared with TRBD2. This CDR3 region has 14 residues. CDR1 is DFQATT and CDR2 is SNEGSKA in the germline V gene (reference sequence). V shed 2 bases and J 0 bases; nucleotides not matched to a gene: 0. The CDR3 region has the DNA TGCAGTGCTAGACTAGCGGGCTCCTACAATGAGCAGTTCTTC. This codes for CSARLAGSYNEQFF.